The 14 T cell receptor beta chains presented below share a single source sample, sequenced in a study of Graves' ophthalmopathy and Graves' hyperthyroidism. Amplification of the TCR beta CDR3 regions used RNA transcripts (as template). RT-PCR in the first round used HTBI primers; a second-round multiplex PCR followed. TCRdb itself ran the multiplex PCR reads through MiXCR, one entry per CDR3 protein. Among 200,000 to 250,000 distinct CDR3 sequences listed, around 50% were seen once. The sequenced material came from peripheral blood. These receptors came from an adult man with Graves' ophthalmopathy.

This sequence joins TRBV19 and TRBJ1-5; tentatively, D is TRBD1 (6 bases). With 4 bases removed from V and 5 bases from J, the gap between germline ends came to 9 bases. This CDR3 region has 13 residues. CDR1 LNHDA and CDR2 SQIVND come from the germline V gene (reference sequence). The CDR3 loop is CASSTDRYQPQHF. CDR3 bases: TGTGCCAGTAGTACAGACAGGTATCAGCCCCAGCATTTT.

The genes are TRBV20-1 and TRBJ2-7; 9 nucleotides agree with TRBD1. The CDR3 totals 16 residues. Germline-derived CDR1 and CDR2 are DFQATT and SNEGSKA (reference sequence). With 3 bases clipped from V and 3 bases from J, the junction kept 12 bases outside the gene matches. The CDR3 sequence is CSASPRTGVRLYEQYF. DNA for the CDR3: TGCAGTGCTAGCCCCCGGACAGGGGTGCGGCTCTACGAGCAGTACTTC.

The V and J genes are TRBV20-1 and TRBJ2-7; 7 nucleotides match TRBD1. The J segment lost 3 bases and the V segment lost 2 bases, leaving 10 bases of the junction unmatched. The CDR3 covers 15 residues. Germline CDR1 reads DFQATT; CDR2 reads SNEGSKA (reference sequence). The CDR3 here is CSARTFRDRLYEQYF. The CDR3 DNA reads TGCAGTGCTAGAACATTCCGGGACAGACTCTACGAGCAGTACTTC.

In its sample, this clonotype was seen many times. The CDR3 region is CASRGTEAFF. CDR3 in DNA: TGTGCCAGTAGGGGAACTGAAGCTTTCTTT. This sequence joins TRBV2 and TRBJ1-1; weak D call: TRBD1 (5 bases). CDR3 length: 10 residues. The germline CDR1 and CDR2 sequences are SNHLY and FYNNEI. Trimming removed 9 bases at V and 5 bases at J, with 7 bases between.

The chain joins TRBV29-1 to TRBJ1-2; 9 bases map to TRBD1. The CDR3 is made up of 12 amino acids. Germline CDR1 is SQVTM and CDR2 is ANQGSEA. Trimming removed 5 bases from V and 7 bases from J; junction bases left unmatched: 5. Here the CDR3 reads CSVIGTGSGYTF. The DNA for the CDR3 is TGCAGCGTTATCGGGACAGGGTCTGGCTACACCTTC.

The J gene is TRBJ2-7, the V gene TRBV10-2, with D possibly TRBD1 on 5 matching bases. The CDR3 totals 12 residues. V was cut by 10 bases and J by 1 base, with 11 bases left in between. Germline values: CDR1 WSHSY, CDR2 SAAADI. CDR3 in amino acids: CATYQGSYEQYF. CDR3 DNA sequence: TGCGCCACCTATCAGGGTTCCTACGAGCAGTACTTC.

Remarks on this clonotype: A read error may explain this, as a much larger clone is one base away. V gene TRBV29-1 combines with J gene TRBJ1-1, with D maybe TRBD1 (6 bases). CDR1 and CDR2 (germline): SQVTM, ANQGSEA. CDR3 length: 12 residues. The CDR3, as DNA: TGCAGCGTCCGGGACACCGGGACTGAAGCTCTCTTT. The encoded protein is CSVRDTGTEALF.

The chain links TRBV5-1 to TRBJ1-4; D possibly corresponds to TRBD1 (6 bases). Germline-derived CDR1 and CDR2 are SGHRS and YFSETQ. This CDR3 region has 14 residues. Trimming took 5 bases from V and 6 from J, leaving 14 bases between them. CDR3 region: CASRRGVLDEKLFF. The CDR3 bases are TGCGCCAGCAGGAGGGGGGTCCTGGATGAAAAACTGTTTTTT.

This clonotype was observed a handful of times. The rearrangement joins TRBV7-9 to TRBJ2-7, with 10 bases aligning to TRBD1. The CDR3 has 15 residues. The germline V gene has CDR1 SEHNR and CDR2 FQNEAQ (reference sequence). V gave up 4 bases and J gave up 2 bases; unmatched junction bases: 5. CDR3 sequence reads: CASSSDRGPPYEQYF. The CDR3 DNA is TGTGCCAGCAGCTCCGACAGGGGGCCCCCCTACGAGCAGTACTTC.

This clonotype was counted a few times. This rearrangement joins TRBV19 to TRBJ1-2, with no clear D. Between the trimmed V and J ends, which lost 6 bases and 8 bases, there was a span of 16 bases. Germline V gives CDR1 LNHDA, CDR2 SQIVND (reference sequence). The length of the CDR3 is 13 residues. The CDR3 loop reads CASSTTPPSGYTF. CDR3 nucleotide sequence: TGTGCCAGTAGCACAACACCTCCCTCCGGCTACACCTTC.

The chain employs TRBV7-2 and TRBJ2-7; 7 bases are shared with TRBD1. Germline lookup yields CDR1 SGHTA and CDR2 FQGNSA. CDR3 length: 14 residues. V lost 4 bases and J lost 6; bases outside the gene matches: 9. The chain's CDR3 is CASSSGQLPVEQYF. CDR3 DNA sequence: TGTGCCAGCAGCTCGGGACAGCTCCCGGTCGAGCAGTACTTC.

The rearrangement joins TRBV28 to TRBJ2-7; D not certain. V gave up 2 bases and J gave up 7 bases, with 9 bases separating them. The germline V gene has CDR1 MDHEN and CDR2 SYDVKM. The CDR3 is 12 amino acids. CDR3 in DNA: TGTGCCAGCAGTTTACCGGGTTGGGAGCAGTACTTC. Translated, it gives CASSLPGWEQYF.

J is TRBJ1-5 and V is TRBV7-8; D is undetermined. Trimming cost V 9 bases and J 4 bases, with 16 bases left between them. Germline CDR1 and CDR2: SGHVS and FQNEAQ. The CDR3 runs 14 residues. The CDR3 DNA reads TGTGCCAGTAAACGGCCGGGAACAAATCAGCCCCAGCATTTT. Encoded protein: CASKRPGTNQPQHF.

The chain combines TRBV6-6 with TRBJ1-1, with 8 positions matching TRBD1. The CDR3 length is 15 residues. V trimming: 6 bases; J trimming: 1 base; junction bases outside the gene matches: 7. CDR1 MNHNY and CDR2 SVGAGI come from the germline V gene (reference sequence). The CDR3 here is CASRRGGQGNTEAFF. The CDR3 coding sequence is TGTGCCAGCAGGCGTGGTGGACAGGGGAACACTGAAGCTTTCTTT.